The 25 T cell receptor beta chains below were found in one sample sequenced in a study of blood T cell repertoires in COVID-19. Some clones are missing from TCRdb's copy, which holds only in-frame ones; the method was immunoSEQ multiplex PCR. Among around 250,000 clones, around nine tenths were seen once, and the ten largest hold roughly 1.6%. The material sequenced was PBMCs or T cells enriched from blood (not recorded which). Receptor source: a woman in her forties or fifties who had recovered from COVID-19.

V usage is TRBV30 and J usage is TRBJ1-5; TRBD1 might be the D (6 bases). The CDR3 spans 15 residues. The V gene lost 0 bases and the J gene lost 1 base, with 10 bases spanning the gap. Per germline, CDR1 GTSNPN and CDR2 SVGIG (reference sequence). In DNA form, the CDR3 reads TGTGCCTGGAGTGTAGGGGGGGCAAGCAATCAGCCCCAGCATTTT. Its protein is CAWSVGGASNQPQHF.

V gene TRBV27 combines with J gene TRBJ1-5; TRBD1 aligns across 7 bases. This CDR3 has 13 residues. V lost 4 bases, J lost 6 bases, and 3 bases stayed unmatched. Germline-derived CDR1 and CDR2 are MNHEY and SMNVEV (reference sequence). The DNA of the CDR3 is TGTGCCAGCAGTTACAGGGGTGCTCAGCCCCAGCATTTT. Translation: CASSYRGAQPQHF.

The V call is TRBV6-2 or TRBV6-3, the J call TRBJ2-3, with 10 bases lining up with TRBD2. CDR1 and CDR2 (germline): MNHEY, SVGEGT. The length of the CDR3 is 17 residues. The V and J ends lost 4 bases and 2 bases, in that order; junction bases with no gene match: 9. As DNA, the CDR3 is TGTGCCAGCAGTTCCGCATCGACTAGCGGGTTCACAGATACGCAGTATTTT. This gives the protein CASSSASTSGFTDTQYF.

The rearrangement links TRBV4-1 to TRBJ1-4; 8 bases map to TRBD1. Germline lookup yields CDR1 MGHRA and CDR2 YSYEKL. Unmatched junction bases numbered 2, after V lost 4 bases and J lost 4 bases. This CDR3 has 14 residues. The CDR3 spells CASSRDRFNEKLFF. The DNA of the CDR3 is TGCGCCAGCAGCCGGGACAGGTTTAATGAAAAACTGTTTTTT.

This chain joins TRBV29-1 and TRBJ2-7, with TRBD1 identical over 7 bases. This CDR3 contains 12 residues. Germline V CDR1 and CDR2: SQVTM, ANQGSEA. V was clipped by 6 bases and J by 6 bases; unmatched bases: 8. The CDR3 protein is CSVAGGGAEQYF. Here the CDR3 DNA reads TGCAGCGTGGCAGGGGGTGGGGCCGAGCAGTACTTC.

The table lists this clone with a count of one. Written as DNA, the CDR3 is TGTGCCAGCAGTTCACAGGGGAGCAATCAGCCCCAGCATTTT. This gives the protein CASSSQGSNQPQHF. V and J are TRBV2 and TRBJ1-5; the match to TRBD1 covers 7 bases. The CDR3 is 14 residues long. V shed 5 bases, J shed 1 base, and the junction held 2 bases outside the gene matches. Per germline, CDR1 SNHLY and CDR2 FYNNEI.

The chain couples TRBV6-5 to TRBJ1-2; 8 nucleotides match TRBD1. With V trimmed by 0 bases and J by 7 bases, 7 bases remained unmatched. The CDR3 has 15 residues. Germline lookup yields CDR1 MNHEY and CDR2 SVGAGI. CDR3 amino acids: CASSYSSGQGGGYTF. The CDR3 nucleotides are TGTGCCAGCAGTTACTCGTCAGGACAGGGCGGTGGCTACACCTTC.

The genes are TRBV13 and TRBJ2-1; D not resolved. Germline V gene sequence: CDR1 PRHDT, CDR2 FYEKMQ (reference sequence). This CDR3 region has 18 residues. V lost 1 base, J lost 0 bases, and 16 bases lay in between. CDR3 in amino acids: CASSLVGLPGSSYNEQFF. CDR3 sequence (DNA): TGTGCCAGCAGCTTAGTCGGTCTTCCAGGCAGCTCCTACAATGAGCAGTTCTTC.

This rearrangement joins TRBV6-5 to TRBJ2-7; TRBD2 aligns across 7 bases. Trimming took 6 bases from V and 3 from J; bases not matched to a gene: 5. Germline V CDR1 and CDR2: MNHEY, SVGAGI. The CDR3 is 13 residues long. This CDR3 reads CASRVAGYYEQYF. In DNA, the CDR3 is TGTGCCAGCAGAGTAGCGGGCTACTACGAGCAGTACTTC.

The chain joins TRBV5-4 to TRBJ1-3, with TRBD1 as a possible D gene (5 bases). Trimming cost V 2 bases and J 0 bases, with 15 bases left between them. Germline V gene data show CDR1 as SGHNT and CDR2 as YYREEE (reference sequence). CDR3 length: 17 residues. CDR3 sequence: CASSFMSQGHSGNTIYF. The CDR3 DNA reads as TGTGCCAGCAGCTTCATGTCGCAGGGCCACTCTGGAAACACCATATATTTT.

The J gene is TRBJ1-5, the V gene TRBV4-3; no clear D. This CDR3 has 13 amino acids. Per the germline V gene, CDR1 is LGHNA and CDR2 is YSLEER. With 1 base removed from V and 11 bases from J, the gap between germline ends came to 12 bases. CDR3: CASSQVRGWTQHF. In DNA, the CDR3 is TGCGCCAGCAGCCAAGTACGGGGATGGACCCAGCATTTT.

V gene TRBV9 combines with J gene TRBJ1-2, with TRBD1 identical over 8 bases. Germline V gene lookup returns CDR1 SGDLS and CDR2 YYNGEE. The CDR3 has 13 amino acids. V dropped 1 base and J dropped 11; count of bases not matched to a gene: 7. The CDR3 loop is CASSVSDRVGYTF. In nucleotides, the CDR3 is TGTGCCAGCAGCGTATCGGACAGGGTGGGGTACACCTTC.

The table lists this clone with a count of one. The same CDR3 also results from other DNA sequences found in this sample. The J gene is TRBJ1-5, the V gene TRBV2; 8 bases are shared with TRBD1. The CDR3 consists of 14 residues. The germline V gene has CDR1 SNHLY and CDR2 FYNNEI. V shed 1 base, J shed 4 bases, and the junction held 0 bases outside the gene matches. The DNA of the CDR3 is TGTGCCAGCAGTGAAGACAGGGGGAATCAGCCCCAGCATTTT. Translation gives CASSEDRGNQPQHF.

This chain's CDR3 is CSVSRGQSYEQYF. The CDR3, as DNA: TGCAGCGTTAGCAGGGGGCAATCCTACGAGCAGTACTTC. The chain recombines TRBV29-1 with TRBJ2-7; TRBD1 agrees at 8 bases. J was trimmed by 1 base and V by 5 bases; bases with no gene match: 4. Germline V CDR1 and CDR2: SQVTM, ANQGSEA. CDR3 length: 13 amino acids.

This clone appeared a single time. The chain couples TRBV6-1 to TRBJ1-1; the D is unclear. The V end lost 3 bases, the J end lost 7 bases, and 15 bases lay between the germline ends. CDR1 is MNHNS and CDR2 is SASEGT in the germline V gene. The CDR3 is 14 residues long. The CDR3 DNA reads TGTGCCAGCAGTGACAAGGGAGGATTTAGTGAAGCTTTCTTT. Protein product: CASSDKGGFSEAFF.

This clone occurred once. This chain links TRBV27 with TRBJ2-7; maybe TRBD1 (5 bases). The germline CDR1 and CDR2 sequences are MNHEY and SMNVEV (reference sequence). V was trimmed by 3 bases and J by 5 bases, leaving 14 bases between them. The CDR3 has 14 amino acids. CDR3 protein: CASSFYWQDNEQYF. DNA of the CDR3: TGTGCCAGCAGTTTCTACTGGCAGGACAACGAGCAGTACTTC.

This clone showed up just once. V and J are TRBV5-6 and TRBJ2-3; 11 bases line up with TRBD2. The CDR3 sequence is 16 residues long. V trimming: 4 bases; J trimming: 1 base; junction bases outside the gene matches: 5. CDR1 and CDR2 (germline): SGHDT, YYEEEE. As DNA, the CDR3 is TGTGCCAGCAGCCCTGGACTAGCGGGCCGCACAGATACGCAGTATTTT. Protein sequence: CASSPGLAGRTDTQYF.

This clone was seen just once. J is TRBJ2-7 and V is TRBV7-9, with 8 bases that match TRBD2. V gave up 1 base and J gave up 6 bases; unmatched junction bases: 8. The CDR3 is 15 amino acids. CDR1 is SEHNR and CDR2 is FQNEAQ in the germline V gene (reference sequence). The CDR3 nucleotides are TGTGCCAGCAGCTTAGAAGGACTAGCATTCAGCGAGCAGTACTTC. Amino acid sequence: CASSLEGLAFSEQYF.

V is TRBV28 and J is TRBJ1-1, with 7 bases lining up with TRBD1. V dropped 7 bases and J dropped 7; count of bases not matched to a gene: 9. The germline V gene has CDR1 MDHEN and CDR2 SYDVKM. The CDR3 runs 13 residues. The CDR3 DNA is TGTGCCAGCACCCTCTCCGGGACAGATGAAGCTTTCTTT. As protein: CASTLSGTDEAFF.

The chain recombines TRBV10-3 with TRBJ1-1; 7 nucleotides agree with TRBD1. J gave up 0 bases and V 4 bases, and 2 bases lay outside the gene matches. CDR3 length equals 14 residues. Germline lookup yields CDR1 ENHRY and CDR2 SYGVKD. The CDR3 protein is CAISVQGLNTEAFF. The CDR3 region has the DNA TGTGCCATCAGTGTACAGGGGTTGAACACTGAAGCTTTCTTT.

This clone was counted only a few times. The chain recombines TRBV28 with TRBJ1-2; D not resolved. V was clipped by 4 bases and J by 8 bases, with 14 bases between them. This CDR3 is built from 13 residues. Germline V CDR1 and CDR2: MDHEN, SYDVKM. CDR3 region: CASSSLTFLGYTF. The CDR3 DNA sequence: TGTGCCAGCAGTTCGCTGACATTTTTAGGCTACACCTTC.

The chain couples TRBV24-1 to TRBJ2-3, with TRBD2 identical over 15 bases. The CDR3 is 18 residues long. CDR1 is KGHDR and CDR2 is SFDVKD in the germline V gene. The ends lost 6 bases at V and 1 base at J; junction bases unmatched: 7. Written as DNA, the CDR3 is TGTGCCACCAGTCAACCGGGACTAGCGGGAGGCGGCACAGATACGCAGTATTTT. It encodes CATSQPGLAGGGTDTQYF.

The chain employs TRBV7-6 and TRBJ2-3; perhaps TRBD2 as D (7 bases). Germline V gives CDR1 SGHVS, CDR2 FNYEAQ. The germline V and J ends were trimmed by 0 bases and 6 bases, with 16 bases remaining between them. CDR3 length: 16 amino acids. For the CDR3, the DNA is TGTGCCAGCAGCTTAGCATTGCTCCGGGGGGCGGATACGCAGTATTTT. This sequence encodes CASSLALLRGADTQYF. The full variable domain, in which reference TRBV7-6 and TRBJ2-3 provide the parts outside the CDR3, is GAGVSQSPRYKVTKRGQDVALRCDPISGHVSLYWYRQALGQGPEFLTYFNYEAQQDKSGLPNDRFSAERPEGSISTLTIQRTEQRDSAMYRCASSLALLRGADTQYFGPGTRLTVL.

The rearrangement joins TRBV5-1 to TRBJ2-5, with 11 positions matching TRBD2. J was trimmed by 5 bases and V by 3 bases; bases with no gene match: 6. There are 15 residues in the CDR3. Germline V gene data show CDR1 as SGHRS and CDR2 as YFSETQ. The CDR3 DNA reads TGCGCCAGCAGCTGGGACGGACTAGCGGGCGAGACCCAGTACTTC. Protein sequence: CASSWDGLAGETQYF.

V and J are TRBV30 and TRBJ2-5; 10 bases match TRBD1. Unmatched junction bases numbered 12, after V lost 4 bases and J lost 4 bases. The CDR3 loop spans 16 amino acids. CDR1 and CDR2 from the germline V gene are GTSNPN and SVGIG (reference sequence). The CDR3 loop is CAWNQPTTGGGETQYF. The CDR3 DNA reads as TGTGCCTGGAATCAACCGACGACAGGGGGCGGAGAGACCCAGTACTTC.